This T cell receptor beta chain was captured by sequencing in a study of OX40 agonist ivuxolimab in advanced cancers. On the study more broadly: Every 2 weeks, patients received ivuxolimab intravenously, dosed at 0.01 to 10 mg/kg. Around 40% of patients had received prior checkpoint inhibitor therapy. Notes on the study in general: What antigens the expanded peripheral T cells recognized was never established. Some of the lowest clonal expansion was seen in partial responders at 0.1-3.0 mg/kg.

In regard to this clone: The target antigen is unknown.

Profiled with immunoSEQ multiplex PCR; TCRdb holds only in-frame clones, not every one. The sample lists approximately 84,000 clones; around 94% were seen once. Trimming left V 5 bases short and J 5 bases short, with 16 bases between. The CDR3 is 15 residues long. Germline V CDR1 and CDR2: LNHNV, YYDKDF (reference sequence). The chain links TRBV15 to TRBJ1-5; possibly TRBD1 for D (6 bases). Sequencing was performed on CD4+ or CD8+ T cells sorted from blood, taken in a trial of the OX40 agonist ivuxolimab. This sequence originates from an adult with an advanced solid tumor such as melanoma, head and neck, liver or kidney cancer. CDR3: CATSLGGGADQPQHF. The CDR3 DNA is TGTGCCACCAGCCTCGGAGGGGGGGCCGATCAGCCCCAGCATTTT.